A selection of T cell receptor beta chains follows, all from one sample in a study of blood T cell repertoires in COVID-19. TCRdb's table, derived via immunoSEQ multiplex PCR, lists solely in-frame clones and lacks some. The sample includes just under 20,000 clones, 90% to 95% of them seen just once. Sequenced material: peripheral blood. All receptors come from a woman between 50 and 59 years old with active COVID-19. The CDR3 runs from the conserved cysteine through the conserved F or W. Fields, in order: CDR3 length, V gene, D gene, J gene, clone size, CDR3 protein, CDR3 DNA. A D gene is named only where the DNA matches it firmly. Some rows mark clone size as missing; the rest say once, few, many or name a class of expanded clone.

15	TRBV27	.	TRBJ1-5	once	CASSLRWLNDQPQHF	TGTGCCAGCAGTTTACGGTGGTTAAACGATCAGCCCCAGCATTTT
17	TRBV19	TRBD1	TRBJ1-1	.	CASSIHHRQGASTEAFF	TGTGCCAGTAGTATACACCATCGACAGGGGGCGAGCACTGAAGCTTTCTTT
13	TRBV9	TRBD1	TRBJ1-1	.	CASSVTGVTEAFF	TGTGCCAGCAGCGTCACAGGGGTTACTGAAGCTTTCTTT
13	TRBV5-1	.	TRBJ2-7	once	CASSLVSGMEQYF	TGCGCCAGCAGCTTGGTGTCCGGGATGGAGCAGTACTTC
14	TRBV7-9	.	TRBJ1-1	.	CASSFAGTNTEAFF	TGTGCCAGCAGCTTTGCAGGGACAAACACTGAAGCTTTCTTT
16	TRBV5-6	TRBD1	TRBJ2-1	.	CASSLEGDRGYNEQFF	TGTGCCAGCAGCTTGGAAGGCGACAGGGGCTACAATGAGCAGTTCTTC
14	TRBV27	.	TRBJ2-1	.	CATGRPGAYNEQFF	TGTGCCACTGGCCGGCCAGGGGCCTACAATGAGCAGTTCTTC
16	TRBV6-6	.	TRBJ2-6	.	CASSRRQSSGANVLTF	TGTGCCAGCAGCCGCCGACAGTCCTCTGGGGCCAACGTCCTGACTTTC
11	TRBV20-1	.	TRBJ2-5	few	CSADLQETQYF	TGCAGTGCTGACTTGCAAGAGACCCAGTACTTC
16	TRBV28	TRBD1	TRBJ2-7	.	CASIQKGQDRAYEQYF	TGTGCCAGCATTCAAAAAGGTCAGGACAGGGCCTACGAGCAGTACTTC
13	TRBV27	.	TRBJ2-1	.	CASSRGVINEQFF	TGTGCCAGCAGTCGCGGAGTTATCAATGAGCAGTTCTTC
16	TRBV5-1	TRBD2	TRBJ2-1	.	CASSLLAGGASNEQFF	TGCGCCAGCAGCTTGCTAGCGGGAGGGGCGTCTAATGAGCAGTTCTTC
14	TRBV4-1	TRBD1	TRBJ2-7	few	CASSPSQGSYEQYF	TGCGCCAGCAGCCCGTCACAGGGGTCCTACGAGCAGTACTTC
15	TRBV7-2	.	TRBJ2-7	.	CASSLYPLSSYEQYF	TGTGCCAGCAGCCTGTACCCCCTCAGCTCCTACGAGCAGTACTTC
16	TRBV5-1	TRBD1	TRBJ1-6	.	CASSLEATGAYSPLHF	TGCGCCAGCAGCTTGGAGGCGACAGGGGCATATTCACCCCTCCACTTT
18	TRBV15	TRBD2	TRBJ2-7	.	CATSREGSGSGIPYEQYF	TGTGCCACCAGCAGAGAGGGTAGCGGGAGCGGAATCCCCTACGAGCAGTACTTC
16	TRBV11-2	TRBD1	TRBJ2-6	.	CASSLGQFAGANVLTF	TGTGCCAGCAGCTTGGGACAGTTCGCTGGGGCCAACGTCCTGACTTTC
17	TRBV28	TRBD1	TRBJ1-5	.	CASIDRTGGFDNQPQHF	TGTGCCAGCATTGACCGGACAGGCGGATTTGACAATCAGCCCCAGCATTTT
14	TRBV4-1	TRBD1	TRBJ1-5	.	CASSYGTGGQPQHF	TGCGCCAGCAGCTACGGGACAGGGGGTCAGCCCCAGCATTTT
11	TRBV2	.	TRBJ1-2	once	CASSSNYGYTF	TGTGCCAGCAGTTCGAACTATGGCTACACCTTC
15	TRBV6-5	TRBD2	TRBJ2-7	.	CASSYSYREGYEQYF	TGTGCCAGCAGTTACTCGTATCGGGAGGGCTACGAGCAGTACTTC
14	TRBV2	.	TRBJ2-6	.	CASSEGAGANVLTF	TGTGCCAGCAGTGAGGGCGCTGGGGCCAACGTCCTGACTTTC
12	TRBV2	TRBD1	TRBJ1-2	.	CASSPTGLGYTF	TGTGCCAGCAGCCCGACAGGGCTCGGCTACACCTTC
13	TRBV3-1/TRBV3-2	.	TRBJ2-7	.	CASSKVWAGEQYF	TGTGCCAGCAGCAAGGTCTGGGCCGGCGAGCAGTACTTC
19	TRBV7-2	TRBD2	TRBJ2-1	.	CASSSPTQGLQSSYNEQFF	TGTGCCAGCAGTTCGCCCACCCAGGGACTACAGAGCTCCTACAATGAGCAGTTCTTC
17	TRBV19	.	TRBJ2-1	.	CASSTRRGGLSYNEQFF	TGTGCCAGTAGTACTAGACGTGGGGGCCTCTCCTACAATGAGCAGTTCTTC
11	TRBV20-1	TRBD2	TRBJ2-3	.	CSAPSGSTQYF	TGCAGTGCTCCCAGCGGGAGTACGCAGTATTTT
17	TRBV7-6	TRBD2	TRBJ2-1	.	CASSLAPGSGRSNEQFF	TGTGCCAGCAGCTTAGCGCCCGGTAGCGGGAGGTCCAATGAGCAGTTCTTC
13	TRBV27	.	TRBJ1-1	.	CASREQGNTEAFF	TGTGCCAGCAGGGAGCAGGGGAACACTGAAGCTTTCTTT
15	TRBV11-1	.	TRBJ2-7	.	CASSLGVTGANEQYF	TGTGCCAGCAGCTTAGGAGTAACTGGGGCCAACGAGCAGTACTTC
13	TRBV6-6	.	TRBJ2-3	.	CASSYKALDTQYF	TGTGCCAGCAGTTACAAAGCACTAGATACGCAGTATTTT
12	TRBV28	.	TRBJ1-4	.	CASTGGDEKLFF	TGTGCCAGCACGGGGGGGGATGAAAAACTGTTTTTT
14	TRBV10-1	TRBD1	TRBJ2-3	.	CASSPGQVPDTQYF	TGCGCCAGCAGTCCAGGACAGGTACCAGATACGCAGTATTTT
15	TRBV5-1	.	TRBJ1-2	once	CASSLDQATNYGYTF	TGCGCCAGCAGCTTGGATCAGGCCACTAACTATGGCTACACCTTC
14	TRBV7-2	.	TRBJ1-5	once	CASSLDLSNQPQHF	TGTGCCAGCAGCTTAGATCTTAGTAATCAGCCCCAGCATTTT
14	TRBV28	.	TRBJ1-6	once	CASSFRGRGSPLHF	TGTGCCAGCAGTTTCCGGGGCCGGGGGTCACCCCTCCACTTT
15	TRBV18	.	TRBJ2-3	once	CASSLTRGSTDTQYF	TGTGCCAGCTCGCTCACGAGGGGGAGCACAGATACGCAGTATTTT
11	TRBV29-1	.	TRBJ2-7	.	CSVAGYDEQYF	TGCAGCGTTGCGGGGTATGACGAGCAGTACTTC
17	TRBV7-8	TRBD1	TRBJ1-2	.	CASSPSRTGGEGYGYTF	TGTGCCAGCAGCCCCTCCAGGACAGGGGGCGAAGGGTATGGCTACACCTTC
13	TRBV18	TRBD1	TRBJ1-2	.	CASSPPGQYGYTF	TGTGCCAGCTCACCACCGGGACAGTATGGCTACACCTTC
16	TRBV3-1/TRBV3-2	.	TRBJ2-1	.	CASSQEWTPGYNEQFF	TGTGCCAGCAGCCAAGAATGGACACCCGGCTACAATGAGCAGTTCTTC
14	TRBV15	.	TRBJ2-7	.	CATSPRDTAYEQYF	TGTGCCACCAGCCCCCGGGACACCGCCTACGAGCAGTACTTC
11	TRBV20-1	TRBD1	TRBJ2-7	.	CSALTGVEQYF	TGCAGTGCCCTGACAGGGGTCGAGCAGTACTTC
13	TRBV4-1	.	TRBJ2-1	.	CASSQEQGYEQFF	TGCGCCAGCAGCCAAGAGCAGGGGTACGAGCAGTTCTTC
14	TRBV30	.	TRBJ1-4	once	CAWSVGQGGEKLFF	TGTGCCTGGAGTGTCGGGCAGGGCGGTGAAAAACTGTTTTTT
13	TRBV7-9	.	TRBJ2-4	.	CASSLGSGNIQYF	TGTGCCAGCAGCTTAGGCAGCGGAAACATTCAGTACTTC
14	TRBV9	TRBD1	TRBJ1-3	.	CASSVGTGGNTIYF	TGTGCCAGCAGCGTCGGGACAGGGGGAAACACCATATATTTT
12	TRBV18	.	TRBJ2-1	.	CASSPIGDEQFF	TGTGCCAGCTCACCAATCGGGGATGAGCAGTTCTTC